Included here is one T cell receptor (beta chain) sequence, with context. Its target is unknown. The CDR3 runs to 19 residues. Deletions cut 4 bases from V and 3 bases from J, with 27 bases between. Germline CDR1 and CDR2: SGHDT and YYEEEE. The data were obtained in a study of identical twins. Study results and caveats: Invariant populations such as MAIT and iNKT cells could partly muddle zero-insertion analyses.

Through template switching, a universal primer site was introduced, and the cDNA contained unique molecular identifiers. In TCRdb, the 5' RACE reads were re-called with MiXCR into one record per CDR3 protein. The sample holds around 530,000 distinct CDR3 sequences, 12% to 15% seen once. These data were also filed under a second study, of yellow fever vaccine responses in identical twins. Turning to that study: After vaccination, twins' T cell response reportedly seemed partly convergent, partly personalized.

The sequencing sample was made of CD4+ T cells sorted from blood. The chain employs TRBV5-6 and TRBJ2-3; possible D gene TRBD2, 6 bases. The clonotype originates from a woman in her late teens or twenties in good health. The CDR3 sequence: CASSASRGVAGLRTDTQYF. The CDR3 nucleotides read TGTGCCAGCAGCGCATCTCGCGGGGTGGCAGGTCTGAGGACAGATACGCAGTATTTT. Combining the CDR3 with reference TRBV5-6 and TRBJ2-3 gives the whole variable domain DAGVTQSPTHLIKTRGQQVTLRCSPKSGHDTVSWYQQALGQGPQFIFQYYEEEERQRGNFPDRFSGHQFPNYSSELNVNALLLGDSALYLCASSASRGVAGLRTDTQYFGPGTRLTVL.